This T cell receptor beta chain originates from a study of T cell responses to AZD1222 COVID-19 vaccine (dated by TCRdb to the early 2020s). A note on the overall study: AZD1222 recipients with second doses at about 4 weeks or about 12 weeks were pooled, because spike-specific TCR depth and breadth did not differ between schedules. A total of approximately 250 trial participants underwent TCR sequencing, of whom 200 to 220 had received two doses of AZD1222 and 26 had received two doses of the MenACWY control vaccine. Trial participants were enrolled into age subgroups of 18-55, 56-69 and 70-plus years, which contained about 160, 30 and 59 TCR-sequenced participants, respectively. On the study overall, not on this receptor specifically: Spike-specific TCR breadth and depth rose significantly after two AZD1222 doses compared with day 0 and with MenACWY recipients. The 56-69-year group was small, and its depth increase did not reach significance, likely because of low power. Vaccine-associated CD4 TCRs spanned the whole spike protein, with dominant responses in regions 160-218 and 743-854. Conclusions about previously exposed vaccinees are limited, since just a handful of AZD1222 recipients were seropositive for SARS-CoV-2 at baseline. Reportedly, close to half of the unique spike-specific TCRs recognized epitopes lying outside the regions that are mutated in the B.1.351 and B.1.1.7 variants. Participants were mostly white British and included more females than males, and it was suggested by the authors that clonal diversity may have been underestimated. Because no day 14 peak-response samples were available, repertoires were characterized only after the peak T cell response.

The sample's time point, from its label and the paper: baseline before first vaccination. Vaccinee samples came from UK trials COV001 and COV002, including a single-blind randomized controlled phase 2/3 trial of AZD1222 (ChAdOx1 nCoV-19) in healthy adults. For TCRbeta chain sequencing, PBMC samples were collected from trial participants at day 0 and at day 28 after the second dose. V gives up 0 bases and J gives up 2 bases, and the segment between their germline ends measures 17 bases. From the cysteine up to the phenylalanine, the CDR3 has a length of 17 residues. The kept DNA is CDR3 alone, 51 bases in frame from the first base. Based on the germline V gene (reference sequence), the CDR1 and CDR2 sequences are MNHEY and SMNVEV. This clone was observed once. Its cognate antigen has yet to be identified. No much larger clone is present one base from it, and per-base qualities are unavailable. The CDR3 regions of human TCRbeta chains were subjected to immunosequencing. Per the source publication's procedure: TCRs in the repertoires were compared against a reference library of SARS-CoV-2-specific TCRs that had been generated with the MIRA antigen-specificity platform. Breadth meant the fraction of unique TCRs that were SARS-CoV-2-associated, whereas depth meant the fraction of total T cells that were SARS-CoV-2-associated. Using the MIRA data, each spike-specific TCR was mapped to the spike region that the TCR reacts to and placed in a CD4 or CD8 class. Log10-transformed breadth and depth values were compared by one-way ANOVA with Sidak's multiple comparisons tests. TCRdb obtained this table from immuneACCESS and retained in-frame rearrangements with V and J assigned. These tables miss some clones; where compared with another copy, unresolved V genes account for less than half of the shortfall, and the remainder is unexplained. V and J calls and clone size follow that table, whereas D and trimming were derived from the DNA. For this sample the table gives around 110,000 clones, of which about 90% were detected only once. Of the sample, 20% to 25% falls within the top ten clones.

This material consisted of peripheral blood, taken on day 0 of AZD1222 vaccination. The receptor was derived from an adult in good health. The rearranged chain carries TRBV27 and TRBJ2-7; D gene: possibly TRBD1, on 6 matching bases. CDR3 reads: CASSLSTTGWNTYEQYF. The bases read TGTGCCAGCAGTTTATCGACCACAGGGTGGAATACCTACGAGCAGTACTTC.